Below are 8 T cell receptor beta chains sequenced from a single sample in a study of T cell responses to AZD1222 COVID-19 vaccine. Assay: immunoSEQ multiplex PCR; the TCRdb copy retains only in-frame clones and omits some. Counted here are roughly 130,000 clones, approximately 85% occurring once; the ten biggest clones make up under 2%. Sequencing used peripheral blood, obtained on day 0 of AZD1222 vaccination. The receptors shown here come from an adult in good health.

This chain links TRBV4-1 with TRBJ1-5; no firm D call. CDR3 size: 13 residues. The V and J ends lost 9 bases and 2 bases respectively, with 11 bases between them. The V gene's germline CDR1 is MGHRA and CDR2 YSYEKL. CDR3 sequence: CASALQGNQPQHF. CDR3 in DNA: TGCGCCAGTGCCCTCCAGGGCAATCAGCCCCAGCATTTT.

The V call is TRBV7-9, the J call TRBJ2-3, with D uncertain. Germline CDR1 is SEHNR and CDR2 is FQNEAQ (reference sequence). The ends were cut back, 4 bases at V and 6 bases at J, with 8 bases in the middle. The CDR3 covers 12 residues. The CDR3 here is CASSSFRDTQYF. Written as DNA, the CDR3 is TGTGCCAGCAGCTCCTTTCGTGATACGCAGTATTTT. Full variable domain (missing parts from reference TRBV7-9 and TRBJ2-3): DTGVSQNPRHKITKRGQNVTFRCDPISEHNRLYWYRQTLGQGPEFLTYFQNEAQLEKSRLLSDRFSAERPKGSFSTLEIQRTEQGDSAMYLCASSSFRDTQYFGPGTRLTVL.

This clone was counted only a few times. The J gene is TRBJ2-1, the V gene TRBV6-5; D may match TRBD1 or TRBD2 (5 bases each). The germline V gene has CDR1 MNHEY and CDR2 SVGAGI. Between the trimmed V and J ends, which lost 2 bases and 3 bases, there was a span of 8 bases. The CDR3 covers 14 residues. The chain's CDR3 is CASSYGTDYNEQFF. Here the CDR3 DNA reads TGTGCCAGCAGTTACGGGACGGACTACAATGAGCAGTTCTTC.

The chain joins TRBV7-8 to TRBJ1-2; the match to TRBD1 covers 7 bases. The V and J ends lost 1 base and 4 bases, in that order; junction bases with no gene match: 0. Germline V lookup: CDR1 SGHVS, CDR2 FQNEAQ. There are 13 residues in the CDR3. The CDR3 protein is CASSLGQGYGYTF. The CDR3 DNA follows: TGTGCCAGCAGCTTAGGACAGGGCTATGGCTACACCTTC.

The chain links TRBV4-1 to TRBJ1-1, with TRBD1 as a possible D gene (6 bases). CDR1 is MGHRA and CDR2 is YSYEKL in the germline V gene. Trimming shortened V by 2 bases and J by 5 bases, and 15 bases separated the two germline ends. CDR3 length: 15 amino acids. CDR3 nucleotides: TGCGCCAGCAGCCAAATTCAGGGGTACGGGACTGAAGCTTTCTTT. Translating gives CASSQIQGYGTEAFF.

The genes are TRBV5-6 and TRBJ1-1; D remains ambiguous. Deletions cut 4 bases from V and 7 bases from J, with 17 bases between. CDR1 is SGHDT and CDR2 is YYEEEE in the germline V gene. The CDR3 has 14 residues. CDR3 protein: CASSLAVSGIEAFF. The CDR3 bases are TGTGCCAGCAGCCTCGCTGTTTCCGGGATTGAAGCTTTCTTT.

This chain joins TRBV6-4 and TRBJ2-3; 10 bases fit TRBD2. This CDR3 has 16 residues. Germline CDR1 is MRHNA and CDR2 is SNTAGT. V was pared by 0 bases and J by 2 bases, with 2 bases of the junction left unmatched. CDR3 in amino acids: CASSDSTSGATDTQYF. As DNA, the CDR3 is TGTGCCAGCAGTGACTCTACTAGCGGGGCCACAGATACGCAGTATTTT.

The chain couples TRBV11-2 to TRBJ1-4; D gene unclear. Per the germline V gene, CDR1 is SGHAT and CDR2 is FQNNGV. The CDR3 extends over 14 amino acids. Trimming removed 3 bases from V and 3 bases from J, with 8 bases in between. The CDR3 nucleotides read TGTGCCAGCAGCTTTAGGCGGTCTAATGAAAAACTGTTTTTT. This translates into CASSFRRSNEKLFF.